A single sample gave rise to the 27 T cell receptor beta chains below, sequenced in a study of T cell repertoires in cytomegalovirus infection. MiXCR, applied by TCRdb to the reads, yields one record per CDR3 protein. The sample comprises around 740,000 distinct CDR3 sequences, 35% to 45% of which are singletons, and under 3.5% rests with the top ten. Sequenced material: PBMCs. These receptors all come from a human donor in good health (CMV status not recorded). Some clones in this sample may be carry-over from other donors' samples.

This clonotype was detected a few times. The chain links TRBV7-3 to TRBJ2-3; 9 nucleotides line up with TRBD1. The CDR3 spans 15 residues. Germline CDR1 SGHTA, CDR2 FQGTGA. Trimming at V came to 4 bases and at J to 5 bases, leaving 7 bases not matched to a gene. CDR3 in amino acids: CASSSTGGWVDTQYF. The CDR3 nucleotides read TGTGCCAGCAGCTCTACAGGGGGCTGGGTAGATACGCAGTATTTT.

The gene calls are TRBV11-2 and TRBJ2-3, with D unclear. Germline V gives CDR1 SGHAT, CDR2 FQNNGV. V lost 2 bases and J lost 1, with 10 bases in between. This CDR3 is built from 15 residues. The CDR3 reads CASSLMSPGTDTQYF. The DNA of the CDR3 is TGTGCCAGCAGCTTAATGTCTCCGGGCACAGATACGCAGTATTTT.

The CDR3 coding sequence is TGTGCCAGCAGTTTAGCCGGGACCTGGTCGAGGGAGCAGTACTTC. Amino acids: CASSLAGTWSREQYF. This chain uses TRBV27 with TRBJ2-7; either TRBD1 or TRBD2 may supply D (5 bases each). V was pared by 2 bases and J by 7 bases, with 18 bases between. Per germline, CDR1 MNHEY and CDR2 SMNVEV (reference sequence). The CDR3 runs 15 residues.

The chain joins TRBV28 to TRBJ2-1; TRBD2 aligns across 12 bases. The germline V gene has CDR1 MDHEN and CDR2 SYDVKM. The ends lost 1 base at V and 6 bases at J; junction bases unmatched: 4. This CDR3 comprises 16 residues. The CDR3 here is CASSLFASGRANEQFF. In DNA, the CDR3 is TGTGCCAGCAGTTTATTCGCTAGCGGGAGGGCCAATGAGCAGTTCTTC.

This clonotype was seen a handful of times. The chain links TRBV28 to TRBJ1-5, with 8 positions matching TRBD1. Per the germline V gene, CDR1 is MDHEN and CDR2 is SYDVKM. The CDR3 totals 17 residues. V was clipped by 4 bases and J by 0 bases; unmatched bases: 8. The chain's CDR3 is CASSSPGQGASNQPQHF. CDR3 coding DNA: TGTGCCAGCAGTTCCCCCGGGCAGGGGGCTAGCAATCAGCCCCAGCATTTT.

This chain joins TRBV5-1 and TRBJ2-3; D is possibly TRBD2 (6 bases). Trimming cost V 4 bases and J 2 bases, with 17 bases left between them. Germline loops: CDR1 SGHRS, CDR2 YFSETQ. This CDR3 is built from 16 residues. The CDR3 DNA is TGCGCCAGCAGCAAAGATAGCGGAACCTACACAGATACGCAGTATTTT. Its translation: CASSKDSGTYTDTQYF.

The chain combines TRBV6-5 with TRBJ1-6, with 8 positions matching TRBD1. Per germline, CDR1 MNHEY and CDR2 SVGAGI. This CDR3 region has 15 residues. Trimming at V came to 2 bases and at J to 3 bases, leaving 0 bases not matched to a gene. The CDR3 reads CASSYGQGYNSPLHF. The CDR3 DNA is TGTGCCAGCAGTTACGGACAGGGCTATAATTCACCCCTCCACTTT.

This chain joins TRBV6-5 and TRBJ1-1; D is possibly TRBD1 (5 bases). Trimming pared 2 bases from V and 0 bases from J, leaving 19 bases between. This CDR3 comprises 18 residues. Looked up from germline, CDR1 is MNHEY and CDR2 is SVGAGI. CDR3 nucleotide sequence: TGTGCCAGCAGTTACCAGGGAGCCCCCGGGGGGATGAACACTGAAGCTTTCTTT. Translated, it gives CASSYQGAPGGMNTEAFF.

The J gene is TRBJ2-5, the V gene TRBV6-2 or TRBV6-3; D is perhaps TRBD2 (6 bases). V dropped 4 bases and J dropped 1 base, with 13 bases sitting between them. The V gene's germline CDR1 is MNHEY and CDR2 SVGEGT. The CDR3 is made up of 15 amino acids. CDR3: CASSLWVAAQETQYF. The CDR3 DNA reads TGTGCCAGCAGTTTGTGGGTAGCGGCCCAAGAGACCCAGTACTTC.

The V and J genes are TRBV2 and TRBJ2-1; D ambiguous. Germline loops: CDR1 SNHLY, CDR2 FYNNEI. V was pared by 0 bases and J by 6 bases, with 15 bases between. The CDR3 runs 16 residues. Here the CDR3 reads CASSEAGSHLGNEQFF. The DNA of the CDR3 is TGTGCCAGCAGTGAAGCGGGCAGTCATTTAGGCAATGAGCAGTTCTTC. The entire variable domain, with the rest obtained from reference TRBV2 and TRBJ2-1, is as follows: EPEVTQTPSHQVTQMGQEVILRCVPISNHLYFYWYRQILGQKVEFLVSFYNNEISEKSEIFDDQFSVERPDGSNFTLKIRSTKLEDSAMYFCASSEAGSHLGNEQFFGPGTRLTVL.

With regard to this clonotype: A much larger clone lies one base from this, so it may be a read error. The CDR3 end shows no conserved phenylalanine or tryptophan, and so a read error is likely. The V gene is TRBV7-2, the J gene TRBJ2-3, with TRBD2 as a possible D gene (6 bases). The V end was cut by 5 bases, the J end by 4 bases, with 22 bases between. The germline gives CDR1 SGHTA, CDR2 FQGNSA. The CDR3 loop spans 17 amino acids. CDR3 sequence reads: CASSPPGGSGGPDTQYL. The CDR3 coding sequence is TGTGCCAGCAGCCCCCCCGGCGGTAGCGGTGGACCAGATACGCAGTATTTG.

This clonotype was counted ten times or more. The rearrangement links TRBV7-2 to TRBJ2-6; D remains ambiguous. Germline V gene sequence: CDR1 SGHTA, CDR2 FQGNSA. V shed 3 bases and J shed 2 bases, with 8 bases lying between them. The CDR3 spans 15 residues. The DNA of the CDR3 is TGTGCCAGCAGCTTTGCCTGGGCTGGGGCCAACGTCCTGACTTTC. Translated: CASSFAWAGANVLTF.

This clonotype has just a few counts. The J gene is TRBJ1-3, the V gene TRBV29-1; D unresolved. CDR1 is SQVTM and CDR2 is ANQGSEA in the germline V gene. Trimming stripped 1 base from V and 1 base from J, with 8 bases between. The CDR3 is 14 amino acids. CDR3 region: CSVEGRGSGNTIYF. CDR3 DNA sequence: TGCAGCGTTGAAGGGCGCGGGTCTGGAAACACCATATATTTT.

Remarks on this clonotype: The CDR3 does not end in the conserved phenylalanine or tryptophan, so this is likely a read error. The V gene is TRBV27, the J gene TRBJ2-7; TRBD1 aligns across 10 bases. Germline assignment: CDR1 MNHEY and CDR2 SMNVEV (reference sequence). The CDR3 contains 16 residues. V lost 5 bases, J lost 0 bases, and 7 bases stayed unmatched. CDR3 sequence reads: CASSGPGQGNSYEQYC. As DNA, the CDR3 is TGTGCCAGCAGTGGCCCGGGACAGGGGAACTCCTACGAGCAGTACTGC.

CDR3 DNA sequence: TGTGCCAGCAGTTGGGGACTTCCCTACAATGAGCAGTTCTTC. It encodes CASSWGLPYNEQFF. The J gene is TRBJ2-1, the V gene TRBV6-2 or TRBV6-3, with D tentatively TRBD2 (6 bases). Germline CDR1 reads MNHEY; CDR2 reads SVGEGT. Trimming left V 4 bases short and J 2 bases short, with 9 bases between. This CDR3 comprises 14 residues.

As regards this clonotype: The junction does not match germline at one end; this may be a read error. This chain uses TRBV2 with TRBJ2-1; 10 nucleotides line up with TRBD2. This CDR3 has 14 amino acids. Germline V gives CDR1 SNHLY, CDR2 FYNNEI. Here the CDR3 reads CASVPSGSINEQLF. The CDR3 DNA sequence: TGTGCCAGCGTCCCTAGCGGGAGCATTAATGAGCAGTTATTC.

This clonotype came up a few times. This rearrangement joins TRBV7-9 to TRBJ1-1, with D uncertain. Germline V gene data show CDR1 as SEHNR and CDR2 as FQNEAQ (reference sequence). The V end was cut by 6 bases, the J end by 0 bases, with 14 bases between. The CDR3 covers 15 residues. The CDR3 is CASRAPRGLNTEAFF. The CDR3 DNA is TGTGCCAGCAGGGCCCCGAGAGGGCTGAACACTGAAGCTTTCTTT.

V usage is TRBV12-3 or TRBV12-4 and J usage is TRBJ1-2; 7 nucleotides line up with TRBD1. This CDR3 has 15 residues. The junction had 8 bases not matched to a gene; V was cut back by 7 bases and J by 0 bases. This chain's CDR3 is CASTDGDRANYGYTF. CDR3 sequence (DNA): TGTGCCAGCACCGATGGGGACAGAGCTAACTATGGCTACACCTTC.

The chain combines TRBV27 with TRBJ2-1; D assignment may be TRBD1 or TRBD2 (5 bases each). This CDR3 is 16 amino acids long. Trimming pared 5 bases from V and 1 base from J, leaving 15 bases between. Germline lookup yields CDR1 MNHEY and CDR2 SMNVEV (reference sequence). The CDR3 loop reads CASSPPRGGSYNEQFF. The CDR3, as DNA: TGTGCCAGCAGTCCGCCGAGGGGTGGGTCCTACAATGAGCAGTTCTTC.

The rearrangement uses TRBV28 and TRBJ2-6, with D unresolved. This CDR3 is 13 amino acids long. Germline lookup yields CDR1 MDHEN and CDR2 SYDVKM. Trimming left V 7 bases short and J 2 bases short, with 6 bases between. CDR3 nucleotide sequence: TGTGCCAGCACCACTGCTGGGGCCAACGTCCTGACTTTC. Translating it yields CASTTAGANVLTF.

This clonotype was observed a handful of times. V is TRBV5-5 and J is TRBJ2-5, with 14 bases fitting TRBD2. Trimming cost V 1 base and J 3 bases; bases outside gene matches: 8. The CDR3 is 18 amino acids. CDR1 is SGHKS and CDR2 is YYEKEE in the germline V gene (reference sequence). CDR3 bases: TGTGCCAGCAGCTTGACTAAACCGGGACTAGCGGGGGAAGAGACCCAGTACTTC. It specifies CASSLTKPGLAGEETQYF.

The V gene is TRBV27, the J gene TRBJ2-5; the match to TRBD2 covers 10 bases. Germline assignment: CDR1 MNHEY and CDR2 SMNVEV (reference sequence). This CDR3 is built from 14 residues. The V and J ends lost 5 bases and 5 bases, in that order; junction bases with no gene match: 5. The CDR3 region has the DNA TGTGCCAGCAGTACCCTAGCGGGGGACGAGACCCAGTACTTC. This gives the protein CASSTLAGDETQYF.

In this sample, this clonotype turned up a few times. This chain links TRBV28 with TRBJ2-7; D may be TRBD1 (6 bases). This CDR3 spans 14 amino acids. From germline, CDR1 is MDHEN and CDR2 SYDVKM. The germline V and J ends were trimmed by 6 bases and 4 bases, with 16 bases remaining between them. Written as DNA, the CDR3 is TGTGCCAGCAGCTCCCCTACAGGGTGGTACGAGCAGTACTTC. It is translated as CASSSPTGWYEQYF.

The V and J genes are TRBV28 and TRBJ1-5; D remains ambiguous. The germline CDR1 and CDR2 sequences are MDHEN and SYDVKM. Between the trimmed V and J ends, which lost 2 bases and 0 bases, there was a span of 8 bases. The CDR3 is made up of 15 amino acids. In nucleotides, the CDR3 is TGTGCCAGCAGTTTAACAGAGTTTAGCAATCAGCCCCAGCATTTT. Amino acids: CASSLTEFSNQPQHF.

This clonotype showed up many times. The V call is TRBV28, the J call TRBJ2-7; 9 nucleotides line up with TRBD2. Trimming cost V 2 bases and J 5 bases; bases outside gene matches: 19. CDR3 length: 19 residues. Germline CDR1 is MDHEN and CDR2 is SYDVKM. The CDR3 nucleotides read TGTGCCAGCAGTTTACCAATGGTTAGGACTAGCGTCCGGGGGCACGAGCAGTACTTC. Translation: CASSLPMVRTSVRGHEQYF.

J is TRBJ2-1 and V is TRBV28, with 9 positions matching TRBD1. Germline CDR1 is MDHEN and CDR2 is SYDVKM. The CDR3 extends over 15 amino acids. V shed 6 bases, J shed 8 bases, and the junction held 11 bases outside the gene matches. Written as DNA, the CDR3 is TGTGCCAGCAGAGATACAGGGGGCGGGTTCGATGAGCAGTTCTTC. The encoded protein is CASRDTGGGFDEQFF.

This clonotype has a handful of counts. V usage is TRBV20-1 and J usage is TRBJ2-7; 8 nucleotides agree with TRBD1. CDR3 length: 15 residues. V lost 6 bases, J lost 1 base, and 11 bases stayed unmatched. CDR1 is DFQATT and CDR2 is SNEGSKA in the germline V gene (reference sequence). This CDR3 reads CSASIPRTGSYEQYF. The CDR3 region has the DNA TGCAGTGCATCAATTCCTCGGACAGGGTCCTACGAGCAGTACTTC.